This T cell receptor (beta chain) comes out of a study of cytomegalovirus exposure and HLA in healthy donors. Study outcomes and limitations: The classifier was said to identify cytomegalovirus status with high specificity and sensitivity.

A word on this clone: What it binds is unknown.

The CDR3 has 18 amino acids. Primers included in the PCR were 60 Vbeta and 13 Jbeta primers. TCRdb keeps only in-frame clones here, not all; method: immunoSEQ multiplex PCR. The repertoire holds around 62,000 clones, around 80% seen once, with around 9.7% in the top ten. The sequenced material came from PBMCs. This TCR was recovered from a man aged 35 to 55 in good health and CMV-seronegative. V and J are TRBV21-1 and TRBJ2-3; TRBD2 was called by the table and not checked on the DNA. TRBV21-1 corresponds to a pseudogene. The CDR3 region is CASSKAMDSRGATDTQYF. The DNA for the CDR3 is TGTGCCAGCAGCAAAGCGATGGACAGTCGGGGGGCCACAGATACGCAGTATTTT.